This T cell receptor beta chain appears in the sequencing data of a study of blood T cell repertoires in COVID-19. Turning to the study itself: Samples taken during acute and convalescent COVID-19 were collected in the United States, Italy and Spain.

The V segment lost 9 bases and the J segment 7 bases; nucleotides outside the gene matches: 12. CDR1 is MGHDK and CDR2 is SYGVNS in the germline V gene. The CDR3 sequence is 14 residues long. Original methodology: Estimation of nucleated cell counts was performed using reference gene primer amplification. Using immunoSEQ multiplex PCR, the repertoire was profiled, and TCRdb retains in-frame clones only, with some absent. The DNA gave D and trimming, while V, J and clone size come from that table. Altogether roughly 500,000 clones are present, 75% to 90% being singletons, with the ten largest covering roughly 0.92%.

The sequenced sample was peripheral blood. The source is a man aged 18 to 30 with COVID-19, enrolled during active disease. This rearrangement joins TRBV25-1 to TRBJ2-3; TRBD1 aligns across 8 bases. The CDR3 DNA reads as TGTGCCAGTATAAGGGGACAGGTACGAAATACGCAGTATTTT. As protein: CASIRGQVRNTQYF.